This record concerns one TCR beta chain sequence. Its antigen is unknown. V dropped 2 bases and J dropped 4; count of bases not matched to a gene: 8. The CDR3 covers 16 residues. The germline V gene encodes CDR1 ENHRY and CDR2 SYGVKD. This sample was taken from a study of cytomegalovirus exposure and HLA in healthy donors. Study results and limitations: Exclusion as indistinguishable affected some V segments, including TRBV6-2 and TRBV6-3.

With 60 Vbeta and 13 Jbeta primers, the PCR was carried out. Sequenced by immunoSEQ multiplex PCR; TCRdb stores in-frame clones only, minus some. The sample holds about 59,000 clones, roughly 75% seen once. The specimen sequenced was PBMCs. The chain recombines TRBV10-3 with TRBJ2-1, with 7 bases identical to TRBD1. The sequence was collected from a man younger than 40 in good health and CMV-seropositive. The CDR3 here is CAISEGDSILYNEQFF. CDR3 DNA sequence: TGTGCCATCAGTGAGGGGGACAGTATTCTTTACAATGAGCAGTTCTTC.